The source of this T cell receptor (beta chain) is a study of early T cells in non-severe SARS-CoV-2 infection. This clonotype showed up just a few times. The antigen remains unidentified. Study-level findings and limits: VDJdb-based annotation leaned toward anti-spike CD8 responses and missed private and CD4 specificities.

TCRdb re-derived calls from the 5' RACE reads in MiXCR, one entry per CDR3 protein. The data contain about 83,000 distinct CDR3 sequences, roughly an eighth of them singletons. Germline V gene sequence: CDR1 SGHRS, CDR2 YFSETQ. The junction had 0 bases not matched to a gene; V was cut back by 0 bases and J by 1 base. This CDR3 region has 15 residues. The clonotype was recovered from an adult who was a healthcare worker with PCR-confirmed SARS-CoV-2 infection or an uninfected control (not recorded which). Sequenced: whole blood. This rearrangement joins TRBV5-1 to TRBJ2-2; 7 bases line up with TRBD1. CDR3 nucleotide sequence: TGCGCCAGCAGCTTGGACAGGGGGAACACCGGGGAGCTGTTTTTT. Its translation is CASSLDRGNTGELFF. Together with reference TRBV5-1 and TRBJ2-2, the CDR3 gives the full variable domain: KAGVTQTPRYLIKTRGQQVTLSCSPISGHRSVSWYQQTPGQGLQFLFEYFSETQRNKGNFPGRFSGRQFSNSRSEMNVSTLELGDSALYLCASSLDRGNTGELFFGEGSRLTVL.